This T cell receptor beta chain derives from a study of T cells in Graves' hyperthyroidism and ophthalmopathy. Study context: Upon initial diagnosis and before any treatment, peripheral blood was collected.

The table lists this clonotype with many counts. Its antigen is still unknown. 9 to 10 ml fresh peripheral blood yielded the PBMCs. Authors of the study amplified TCR beta CDR3 regions from RNA transcripts. Initially, a first-round RT-PCR of the TCR CDR3 employed the HTBI primer set. Each CDR3 protein is one row after TCRdb ran MiXCR on the multiplex PCR reads. The sample holds approximately 520,000 distinct CDR3 sequences; roughly a quarter are singletons and the top ten take approximately 10%. CDR3 length: 14 residues. Germline assignment: CDR1 SGHRS and CDR2 YFSETQ. Trimming pared 4 bases from V and 2 bases from J, leaving 12 bases between. Study-wide points: Ophthalmopathy was identified by the model a median around 5.9 months ahead of onset. Most thyroid clonotypes that were expanded above 0.001 also turned up in blood.

The sequence came from a woman aged 25 to 39 with Graves' ophthalmopathy. The rearrangement uses TRBV5-1 and TRBJ2-5; D might be TRBD1 or TRBD2, each matching 5 bases. The sample consisted of blood. The CDR3 region is CASSTGRQQETQYF. The CDR3 DNA is TGCGCCAGCAGCACGGGACGTCAGCAAGAGACCCAGTACTTC.